Below are 18 T cell receptor beta chains sequenced from a single sample in a study of T cells after yellow fever vaccination. TCRdb independently ran MiXCR on the 5' RACE reads; one entry per CDR3 protein. Counted here are under 150,000 distinct CDR3 sequences, 7.7% occurring once; the ten biggest clones make up about 0.73%. Here the sequenced sample was CD4+ T cells sorted from PBMCs, taken 5 days after the yellow fever booster vaccination. The origin of the receptors is a man under 40 who received the YFV17D yellow fever vaccine.

V gene TRBV20-1 combines with J gene TRBJ2-1; 7 nucleotides align to TRBD1. The CDR3 contains 16 residues. J was trimmed by 2 bases and V by 1 base; bases with no gene match: 8. CDR1 and CDR2 from the germline V gene are DFQATT and SNEGSKA (reference sequence). The CDR3 sequence is CSARVGSGTAYNEQFF. The CDR3 DNA follows: TGCAGTGCTAGAGTAGGTTCCGGGACAGCCTACAATGAGCAGTTCTTC.

Many counts were recorded for this clonotype. The chain links TRBV30 to TRBJ2-5; perhaps TRBD1 as D (5 bases). Germline assignment: CDR1 GTSNPN and CDR2 SVGIG (reference sequence). The CDR3 length is 13 residues. The V gene lost 5 bases and the J gene lost 4 bases, with 14 bases spanning the gap. CDR3 DNA: TGTGCCTGGGGGTGGGGCTCGGGAGAGACCCAGTACTTC. Its protein is CAWGWGSGETQYF.

This clonotype has at least ten counts. The rearrangement uses TRBV5-1 and TRBJ2-5; D gene uncertain. The CDR3 contains 14 residues. With 4 bases removed from V and 5 bases from J, the gap between germline ends came to 15 bases. The germline V gene has CDR1 SGHRS and CDR2 YFSETQ. CDR3 amino acids: CASSPPGSLETQYF. CDR3 nucleotide sequence: TGCGCCAGCAGCCCGCCGGGTAGCTTGGAGACCCAGTACTTC.

Ten or more counts support this clonotype. The rearrangement links TRBV6-6 to TRBJ2-7; no definite D call. V gave up 6 bases and J gave up 4 bases, with 13 bases separating them. Germline CDR1 and CDR2: MNHNY and SVGAGI (reference sequence). This CDR3 region has 13 residues. In nucleotides, the CDR3 is TGTGCCAGCAGGGAAGGGTCCCGGTACGAGCAGTACTTC. Encoded protein: CASREGSRYEQYF.

This clonotype occurred many times. The chain employs TRBV27 and TRBJ2-5; 8 positions agree with TRBD2. The CDR3 consists of 15 residues. V was pared by 4 bases and J by 4 bases, with 8 bases of the junction left unmatched. Germline V gives CDR1 MNHEY, CDR2 SMNVEV (reference sequence). The CDR3 sequence is CASSSPREGTETQYF. The CDR3 DNA follows: TGTGCCAGCAGTTCCCCTCGGGAGGGAACAGAGACCCAGTACTTC.

At least ten counts were recorded for this clonotype. The V gene is TRBV5-4, the J gene TRBJ2-7; the match to TRBD2 covers 11 bases. Germline V gives CDR1 SGHNT, CDR2 YYREEE (reference sequence). With V trimmed by 7 bases and J by 0 bases, 3 bases remained unmatched. The CDR3 sequence is 14 residues long. CDR3 loop: CASSSGGSSYEQYF. CDR3 DNA: TGTGCCAGCTCTAGCGGGGGGAGCTCCTACGAGCAGTACTTC.

This clonotype was seen ten or more times. V is TRBV7-2 and J is TRBJ2-3; 11 bases fit TRBD2. V was clipped by 5 bases and J by 0 bases; unmatched bases: 7. From germline, CDR1 is SGHTA and CDR2 FQGNSA. The CDR3 loop spans 17 amino acids. CDR3 in amino acids: CASSPVTSGASTDTQYF. DNA for the CDR3: TGTGCCAGCAGCCCGGTGACTAGCGGGGCGAGCACAGATACGCAGTATTTT.

The gene calls are TRBV19 and TRBJ2-5, with a tentative D call TRBD1 (6 bases). The CDR3 consists of 13 residues. The ends were cut back, 5 bases at V and 5 bases at J, with 12 bases in the middle. The germline V gene has CDR1 LNHDA and CDR2 SQIVND (reference sequence). The CDR3 sequence: CASSEMRGETQYF. DNA for the CDR3: TGTGCCAGTAGTGAAATGAGGGGGGAGACCCAGTACTTC. Filled out from reference TRBV19 and TRBJ2-5, the complete variable domain reads DGGITQSPKYLFRKEGQNVTLSCEQNLNHDAMYWYRQDPGQGLRLIYYSQIVNDFQKGDIAEGYSVSREKKESFPLTVTSAQKNPTAFYLCASSEMRGETQYFGPGTRLLVL.

This chain joins TRBV20-1 and TRBJ2-3; the D gene is possibly TRBD2 (5 bases). Germline lookup yields CDR1 DFQATT and CDR2 SNEGSKA (reference sequence). V was clipped by 6 bases and J by 6 bases, with 19 bases between them. The CDR3 runs 14 residues. CDR3: CSALWVSWTDTQYF. The CDR3 coding sequence is TGCAGTGCCCTATGGGTATCCTGGACTGATACGCAGTATTTT.

This clonotype has at least ten counts. V and J are TRBV6-1 and TRBJ2-3; D is perhaps TRBD1 or TRBD2 (5 bases each). The CDR3 runs to 17 residues. Trimming shortened V by 6 bases and J by 3 bases, and 22 bases separated the two germline ends. CDR1 is MNHNS, CDR2 SASEGT, per germline. CDR3 DNA: TGTGCCAGCAGCCTACGTACAACGGGGCCCAATACAGATACGCAGTATTTT. It is translated as CASSLRTTGPNTDTQYF.

This clonotype was seen many times. The chain joins TRBV5-1 to TRBJ2-7, with 7 bases that match TRBD2. Trimming at V came to 4 bases and at J to 2 bases, leaving 9 bases not matched to a gene. CDR1 and CDR2 from the germline V gene are SGHRS and YFSETQ. This CDR3 region has 15 residues. In nucleotides, the CDR3 is TGCGCCAGCAGCCCCCGTGAAGCGGGACCCTACGAGCAGTACTTC. Protein: CASSPREAGPYEQYF.

Points on this clonotype: A much larger clone is a single base away; this may be a read error. The chain is built from TRBV20-1 and TRBJ2-2; D perhaps matches TRBD1 (7 bases). The CDR3 spans 13 residues. Germline CDR1 DFQATT, CDR2 SNEGSKA (reference sequence). The CDR3 is CCARTTGVGELFF. The DNA for the CDR3 is TGCTGTGCTAGGACTACAGGGGTTGGGGAGCTGTTTTTT.

The chain carries TRBV5-1 and TRBJ1-1; D call uncertain. In germline, CDR1 is SGHRS, CDR2 YFSETQ. V lost 0 bases to trimming and J lost 1 base, with 7 bases between them. The CDR3 has 14 residues. CDR3 coding DNA: TGCGCCAGCAGCTTGGATGCGGCGAACACTGAAGCTTTCTTT. This translates into CASSLDAANTEAFF.

This clonotype was seen many times. The CDR3: CATSTNRVEQYF. The CDR3 DNA is TGTGCCACCAGCACAAACAGGGTAGAGCAGTACTTC. J is TRBJ2-7 and V is TRBV15, with a tentative D call TRBD1 (6 bases). V gave up 4 bases and J gave up 7 bases, with 11 bases separating them. The CDR3 is 12 residues long. Germline V gives CDR1 LNHNV, CDR2 YYDKDF (reference sequence).

There are many counts of this clonotype. The chain couples TRBV10-3 to TRBJ2-1; D is tentatively TRBD1 or TRBD2 (5 bases each). V dropped 7 bases and J dropped 2 bases, with 24 bases sitting between them. Germline V lookup: CDR1 ENHRY, CDR2 SYGVKD. The length of the CDR3 is 18 residues. The CDR3 DNA is TGTGCCATCAAGACTACATCAAGGGGAGCCTACACCTACAATGAGCAGTTCTTC. The encoded protein is CAIKTTSRGAYTYNEQFF.

The sample holds many counts of this clonotype. The chain uses TRBV28 and TRBJ1-5, with D perhaps matching TRBD1 (5 bases). Germline assignment: CDR1 MDHEN and CDR2 SYDVKM. V was cut by 5 bases and J by 5 bases, with 22 bases left in between. The CDR3 contains 17 residues. CDR3 sequence reads: CASSPYGTGRFDQPQHF. The DNA for the CDR3 is TGTGCCAGCAGTCCCTATGGGACCGGACGGTTCGATCAGCCCCAGCATTTT.

Ten or more counts support this clonotype. The V and J genes are TRBV18 and TRBJ2-5, with D unresolved. The CDR3 contains 13 residues. Germline-derived CDR1 and CDR2 are KGHSH and LQKENI. V was pared by 3 bases and J by 5 bases, with 10 bases between. The CDR3 reads CASSPLGRETQYF. Here the CDR3 DNA reads TGTGCCAGCTCACCCCTGGGTCGGGAGACCCAGTACTTC.

This clonotype was picked up many times. The chain has TRBV4-2 and TRBJ2-1, with TRBD2 matching 7 bases. The CDR3 sequence is 15 residues long. J lost 9 bases, V lost 6 bases, and 14 bases had no gene match. Germline loops: CDR1 LGHNA, CDR2 YNFKEQ. In DNA form, the CDR3 reads TGTGCCAGCAGAAAAGACCCCCTAGCGGAGGGTGAGCAGTTCTTC. This gives the protein CASRKDPLAEGEQFF.